The 27 T cell receptor beta chains listed next were all sequenced from one sample in a study of CD8 T cells in ankylosing spondylitis. TCRdb re-analysed the 5' RACE reads in MiXCR, keeping a single row per CDR3 protein. This table holds 25,000 to 35,000 distinct CDR3 sequences, 12% to 15% found once. The material sequenced was blood. The receptors here all came from a male donor with ankylosing spondylitis or in good health (not recorded which).

Written as DNA, the CDR3 is TGTGCCAGCAGCTTAGGAGCGGGGGTCCAAGAGACCCAGTACTTC. This codes for CASSLGAGVQETQYF. The chain combines TRBV7-2 with TRBJ2-5; 8 positions agree with TRBD2. The CDR3 is 15 amino acids. From germline, CDR1 is SGHTA and CDR2 FQGNSA. V was pared by 1 base and J by 1 base, with 2 bases of the junction left unmatched.

This clonotype was detected only a few times. The V call is TRBV12-3 or TRBV12-4, the J call TRBJ2-3; 11 bases line up with TRBD2. The CDR3 extends over 13 amino acids. J was trimmed by 5 bases and V by 5 bases; bases with no gene match: 0. CDR3 amino acids: CASSTSGGDTQYF. The CDR3 nucleotides are TGTGCCAGCAGTACTAGCGGGGGAGATACGCAGTATTTT.

This clonotype has a handful of counts. The rearrangement uses TRBV7-8 and TRBJ2-2, with 11 bases lining up with TRBD1. Germline loops: CDR1 SGHVS, CDR2 FQNEAQ. With 1 base clipped from V and 3 bases from J, the junction kept 4 bases outside the gene matches. The CDR3 runs 17 residues. CDR3 region: CASSLGTGGADTGELFF. In nucleotides, the CDR3 is TGTGCCAGCAGCTTAGGGACAGGGGGCGCGGACACCGGGGAGCTGTTTTTT. The complete variable domain, with remaining parts taken from reference TRBV7-8 and TRBJ2-2, reads GAGVSQSPRYKVAKRGQDVALRCDPISGHVSLFWYQQALGQGPEFLTYFQNEAQLDKSGLPSDRFFAERPEGSVSTLKIQRTQQEDSAVYLCASSLGTGGADTGELFFGEGSRLTVL.

This clonotype was detected a few times. This chain uses TRBV29-1 with TRBJ2-2; D is possibly TRBD2 (5 bases). This CDR3 contains 14 residues. Per germline, CDR1 SQVTM and CDR2 ANQGSEA. V was trimmed by 7 bases and J by 3 bases, leaving 15 bases between them. Here the CDR3 DNA reads TGCAGCGCTATGGAGGAGGTGTACACCGGGGAGCTGTTTTTT. It specifies CSAMEEVYTGELFF.

This clonotype has only a few counts. The chain carries TRBV7-2 and TRBJ2-3; D not resolved. Trimming removed 5 bases at V and 6 bases at J, with 18 bases between. The CDR3 has 15 residues. Per germline, CDR1 SGHTA and CDR2 FQGNSA. The CDR3 loop reads CASSPLDLAADTQYF. CDR3 nucleotides: TGTGCCAGCAGCCCGCTTGATCTTGCCGCGGATACGCAGTATTTT.

The chain couples TRBV9 to TRBJ2-3, with TRBD2 as a possible D gene (6 bases). This CDR3 spans 18 amino acids. The ends were cut back, 4 bases at V and 5 bases at J, with 26 bases in the middle. Germline V gives CDR1 SGDLS, CDR2 YYNGEE. CDR3 nucleotide sequence: TGTGCCAGCAGCCCCCGACTAGATAAGGGCCCAGTGGGAGATACGCAGTATTTT. Translating it yields CASSPRLDKGPVGDTQYF.

CDR3: CSVDKVGGSNTEAFF. The DNA for the CDR3 is TGCAGCGTTGATAAAGTGGGCGGGTCGAACACTGAAGCTTTCTTT. The V call is TRBV29-1, the J call TRBJ1-1, with no clear D. Germline CDR1 SQVTM, CDR2 ANQGSEA. V was shortened by 3 bases and J by 1 base, with 15 bases between the two germline ends. The CDR3 extends over 15 amino acids.

This clonotype was observed a few times. The chain couples TRBV20-1 to TRBJ2-1; 8 positions agree with TRBD2. V lost 3 bases to trimming and J lost 0 bases; unmatched junction nucleotides: 4. The germline V gene has CDR1 DFQATT and CDR2 SNEGSKA (reference sequence). This CDR3 contains 15 residues. The CDR3 is CSASTSGYSYNEQFF. The CDR3 nucleotides read TGCAGTGCTAGTACTAGCGGTTACTCCTACAATGAGCAGTTCTTC.

The chain combines TRBV3-1 with TRBJ1-5, with D possibly being TRBD1 (6 bases). The length of the CDR3 is 15 residues. Trimming shortened V by 1 base and J by 3 bases, and 10 bases separated the two germline ends. CDR1 is LGHDT, CDR2 YNNKEL, per germline (reference sequence). The CDR3 sequence: CASSQVWGPNQPQHF. The CDR3 DNA sequence: TGTGCCAGCAGCCAAGTCTGGGGGCCCAATCAGCCCCAGCATTTT.

The chain uses TRBV27 and TRBJ1-1, with TRBD1 identical over 7 bases. This CDR3 contains 15 residues. The junction had 8 bases not matched to a gene; V was cut back by 6 bases and J by 1 base. Germline assignment: CDR1 MNHEY and CDR2 SMNVEV (reference sequence). The CDR3 DNA is TGTGCCAGCAGCCGTAGACAGGGCGGGAACACTGAAGCTTTCTTT. Its protein is CASSRRQGGNTEAFF.

This clonotype was observed a single time. The chain uses TRBV28 and TRBJ1-1; tentative D call: TRBD1 (5 bases). This CDR3 spans 16 amino acids. V lost 3 bases, J lost 5 bases, and 19 bases lay in between. In germline, CDR1 is MDHEN, CDR2 SYDVKM. DNA for the CDR3: TGTGCCAGCAGTTTTTGGAGGGGCACGGTAAATACTGAAGCTTTCTTT. Its translation is CASSFWRGTVNTEAFF.

This clonotype was picked up a small number of times. The J gene is TRBJ2-1, the V gene TRBV20-1, with D perhaps TRBD2 (7 bases). Germline loops: CDR1 DFQATT, CDR2 SNEGSKA (reference sequence). V was pared by 6 bases and J by 3 bases, with 15 bases between. This CDR3 has 14 residues. CDR3 coding DNA: TGCAGTGCCCCGAGGGGGGGGTACTACAATGAGCAGTTCTTC. It encodes CSAPRGGYYNEQFF.

The chain links TRBV5-1 to TRBJ2-5, with 16 bases that match TRBD2. J gave up 1 base and V 3 bases, and 3 bases lay outside the gene matches. Germline V CDR1 and CDR2: SGHRS, YFSETQ. This CDR3 is built from 17 residues. CDR3 in DNA: TGCGCCAGCAGCTCGGGACTAGCGGGAGGGGTCCAAGAGACCCAGTACTTC. Translated, it gives CASSSGLAGGVQETQYF.

This clonotype was counted only a few times. CDR3 in DNA: TGTGCCAGCAGCTTTAGCGGGGGAGGGGGCAATGAGCAGTTCTTC. Translation gives CASSFSGGGGNEQFF. This chain uses TRBV7-2 with TRBJ2-1; 9 bases line up with TRBD2. This CDR3 comprises 15 residues. V shed 3 bases and J 6 bases; nucleotides not matched to a gene: 6. The germline V gene has CDR1 SGHTA and CDR2 FQGNSA.

This clonotype is a singleton in its sample. CDR3 loop: CASGKDRGGTEAFF. The CDR3 region has the DNA TGTGCCAGCGGAAAGGACAGGGGAGGTACTGAAGCTTTCTTT. The chain uses TRBV7-2 and TRBJ1-1; 9 bases are a match to TRBD1. J was trimmed by 5 bases and V by 8 bases; bases with no gene match: 9. Germline lookup yields CDR1 SGHTA and CDR2 FQGNSA. The CDR3 is 14 amino acids.

The chain couples TRBV28 to TRBJ2-2; TRBD1 is a possible D gene (5 bases). Trimming left V 7 bases short and J 0 bases short, with 9 bases between. Looked up from germline, CDR1 is MDHEN and CDR2 is SYDVKM. This CDR3 region has 14 residues. CDR3 protein: CASTRASNTGELFF. As DNA, the CDR3 is TGTGCCAGCACCAGGGCGTCGAACACCGGGGAGCTGTTTTTT.

This clonotype was observed a handful of times. The V and J genes are TRBV6-2 or TRBV6-3 and TRBJ2-1, with D possibly matching TRBD2 (5 bases). Germline assignment: CDR1 MNHEY and CDR2 SVGEGT. Trimming left V 2 bases short and J 4 bases short, with 12 bases between. This CDR3 is 15 amino acids long. CDR3 loop: CASSYGRALYNEQFF. CDR3 DNA: TGTGCCAGCAGTTACGGGCGGGCTCTATACAATGAGCAGTTCTTC.

The V and J genes are TRBV11-2 and TRBJ2-4, with 8 bases lining up with TRBD1. The V and J ends lost 5 bases and 2 bases, in that order; junction bases with no gene match: 11. Looked up from germline, CDR1 is SGHAT and CDR2 is FQNNGV. The CDR3 is made up of 17 amino acids. Here the CDR3 DNA reads TGTGCCAGCAGCCTCATTAGGACAGGGCTTACCAAAAACATTCAGTACTTC. Translating gives CASSLIRTGLTKNIQYF.

The chain carries TRBV27 and TRBJ2-7; 11 bases map to TRBD1. With 4 bases clipped from V and 2 bases from J, the junction kept 4 bases outside the gene matches. Per germline, CDR1 MNHEY and CDR2 SMNVEV (reference sequence). This CDR3 spans 15 amino acids. The CDR3 loop reads CASSSVGQGAYEQYF. The CDR3 region has the DNA TGTGCCAGCAGTTCAGTGGGACAGGGGGCCTACGAGCAGTACTTC.

This clonotype was seen only once. The CDR3, as DNA: TGTGCCAGCGGCGCTGGGGCGGGCACAGATACGCAGTATTTT. It is translated as CASGAGAGTDTQYF. The gene calls are TRBV2 and TRBJ2-3, with D perhaps matching TRBD1 (5 bases). The CDR3 extends over 14 amino acids. V lost 8 bases to trimming and J lost 1 base, with 13 bases between them. Germline-derived CDR1 and CDR2 are SNHLY and FYNNEI.

DNA for the CDR3: TGTGCCAGCAGCTTAGGGAGCGGGAGGGACACTGAAGCTTTCTTT. Protein: CASSLGSGRDTEAFF. This chain links TRBV7-9 with TRBJ1-1; D remains ambiguous. CDR1 SEHNR and CDR2 FQNEAQ come from the germline V gene (reference sequence). CDR3 size: 15 residues. V dropped 1 base and J dropped 3 bases, with 12 bases sitting between them.

Here the CDR3 DNA reads TGCAGTGCTTCGGACTACAATGAGCAGTTCTTC. Encoded protein: CSASDYNEQFF. The chain links TRBV20-1 to TRBJ2-1; D call uncertain. CDR1 and CDR2 from the germline V gene are DFQATT and SNEGSKA (reference sequence). CDR3 length equals 11 residues. The V and J ends lost 5 bases and 3 bases respectively, with 5 bases between them.

This clonotype was seen more than once but under ten times. The V and J genes are TRBV28 and TRBJ2-5, with a weak D call TRBD1 (6 bases). Trimming took 1 base from V and 5 from J, leaving 8 bases between them. The germline V gene has CDR1 MDHEN and CDR2 SYDVKM. This CDR3 contains 13 residues. The CDR3 DNA follows: TGTGCCAGCAGTTTATCCCAGGGGGAGACCCAGTACTTC. This translates into CASSLSQGETQYF.

CDR3 region: CASTPWPGDEQYF. The CDR3 DNA reads as TGTGCCAGCACCCCCTGGCCCGGGGACGAGCAGTACTTC. The V and J genes are TRBV28 and TRBJ2-7; D is perhaps TRBD2 (5 bases). In germline, CDR1 is MDHEN, CDR2 SYDVKM. This CDR3 comprises 13 residues. Trimming pared 7 bases from V and 5 bases from J, leaving 15 bases between. The full variable domain, completed using reference TRBV28 and TRBJ2-7, is DVKVTQSSRYLVKRTGEKVFLECVQDMDHENMFWYRQDPGLGLRLIYFSYDVKMKEKGDIPEGYSVSREKKERFSLILESASTNQTSMYLCASTPWPGDEQYFGPGTRLTVT.

This clonotype has just a few counts. The chain has TRBV28 and TRBJ1-5; 7 nucleotides match TRBD1. V trimming: 6 bases; J trimming: 4 bases; junction bases outside the gene matches: 6. Looked up from germline, CDR1 is MDHEN and CDR2 is SYDVKM. This CDR3 region has 14 residues. CDR3 DNA: TGTGCCAGCAGCACACAGGGGTGGAATCAGCCCCAGCATTTT. Encoded protein: CASSTQGWNQPQHF.

V usage is TRBV9 and J usage is TRBJ2-2; D is tentatively TRBD1 or TRBD2 (5 bases each). This CDR3 is 15 amino acids long. Deletions cut 1 base from V and 4 bases from J, with 11 bases between. Germline lookup yields CDR1 SGDLS and CDR2 YYNGEE. The DNA for the CDR3 is TGTGCCAGCAGCGTAACCCGGGGCCTCACCGGGGAGCTGTTTTTT. Protein product: CASSVTRGLTGELFF.

This clonotype was detected only a few times. The CDR3 nucleotides read TGTGCCAGCAGCGTAGACGCAGGGGGCAATCAGCCCCAGCATTTT. It yields the protein CASSVDAGGNQPQHF. This chain links TRBV9 with TRBJ1-5, with D tentatively TRBD1 (6 bases). Germline V gene data show CDR1 as SGDLS and CDR2 as YYNGEE. Trimming took 0 bases from V and 2 from J, leaving 9 bases between them. The CDR3 has 15 amino acids.